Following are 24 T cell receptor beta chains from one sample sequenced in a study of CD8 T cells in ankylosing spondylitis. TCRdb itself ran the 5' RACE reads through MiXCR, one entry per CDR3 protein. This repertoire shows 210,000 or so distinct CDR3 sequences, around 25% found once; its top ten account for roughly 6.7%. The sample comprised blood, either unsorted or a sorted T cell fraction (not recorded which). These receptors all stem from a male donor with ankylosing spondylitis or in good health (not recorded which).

CDR3 loop: CASSIGTSGGTDTQYF. The DNA of the CDR3 is TGCGCCAGCAGCATAGGGACTAGCGGAGGCACAGATACGCAGTATTTT. V gene TRBV5-1 combines with J gene TRBJ2-3; 11 bases align to TRBD2. V trimming: 4 bases; J trimming: 1 base; junction bases outside the gene matches: 5. This CDR3 contains 16 residues. The germline CDR1 and CDR2 sequences are SGHRS and YFSETQ. Full variable domain (rest looked up from reference TRBV5-1 and TRBJ2-3): KAGVTQTPRYLIKTRGQQVTLSCSPISGHRSVSWYQQTPGQGLQFLFEYFSETQRNKGNFPGRFSGRQFSNSRSEMNVSTLELGDSALYLCASSIGTSGGTDTQYFGPGTRLTVL.

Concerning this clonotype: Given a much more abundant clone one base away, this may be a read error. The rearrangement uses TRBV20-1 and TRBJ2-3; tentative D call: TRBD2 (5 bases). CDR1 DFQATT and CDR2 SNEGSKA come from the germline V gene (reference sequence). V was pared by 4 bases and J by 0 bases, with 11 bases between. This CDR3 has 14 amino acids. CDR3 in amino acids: CSATGVPSTDTQYF. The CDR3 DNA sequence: TGCAGTGCTACCGGGGTACCTAGCACAGATACGCAGTATTTT.

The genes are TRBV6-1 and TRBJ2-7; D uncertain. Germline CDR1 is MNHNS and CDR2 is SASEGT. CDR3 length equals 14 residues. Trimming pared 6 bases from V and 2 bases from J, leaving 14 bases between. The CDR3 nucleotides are TGTGCCAGCAGACTATCACCCCATACCTACGAGCAGTACTTC. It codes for CASRLSPHTYEQYF.

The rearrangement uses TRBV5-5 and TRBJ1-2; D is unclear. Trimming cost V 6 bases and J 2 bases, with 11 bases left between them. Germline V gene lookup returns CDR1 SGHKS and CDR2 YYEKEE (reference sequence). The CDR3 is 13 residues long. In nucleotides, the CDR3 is TGTGCCAGCACTCGTGGAGACAACTATGGCTACACCTTC. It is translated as CASTRGDNYGYTF.

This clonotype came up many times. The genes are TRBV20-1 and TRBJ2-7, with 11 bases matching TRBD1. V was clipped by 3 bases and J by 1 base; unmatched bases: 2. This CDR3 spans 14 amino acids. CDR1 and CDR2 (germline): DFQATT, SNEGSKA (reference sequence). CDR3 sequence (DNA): TGCAGTGCTAGTGGGACAGGGGGGTCCTACGAGCAGTACTTC. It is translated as CSASGTGGSYEQYF.

The CDR3 coding sequence is TGCGCCAGCAGCGTAGGGACAGGGGGCTACGAGCAGTACTTC. Its translation: CASSVGTGGYEQYF. The chain carries TRBV5-1 and TRBJ2-7; 11 nucleotides line up with TRBD1. The CDR3 is made up of 14 amino acids. Germline V gene sequence: CDR1 SGHRS, CDR2 YFSETQ. The J segment lost 3 bases and the V segment lost 4 bases, leaving 3 bases of the junction unmatched.

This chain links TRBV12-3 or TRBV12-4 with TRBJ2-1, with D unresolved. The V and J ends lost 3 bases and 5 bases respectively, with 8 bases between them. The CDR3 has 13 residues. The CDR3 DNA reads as TGTGCCAGCAGTTTGCTGGGTCACAATGAGCAGTTCTTC. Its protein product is CASSLLGHNEQFF.

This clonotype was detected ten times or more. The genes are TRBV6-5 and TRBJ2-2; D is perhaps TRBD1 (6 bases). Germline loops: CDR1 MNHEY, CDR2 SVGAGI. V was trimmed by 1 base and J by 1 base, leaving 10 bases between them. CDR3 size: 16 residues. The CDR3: CASSYWGLQNTGELFF. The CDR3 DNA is TGTGCCAGCAGTTACTGGGGGCTCCAGAACACCGGGGAGCTGTTTTTT.

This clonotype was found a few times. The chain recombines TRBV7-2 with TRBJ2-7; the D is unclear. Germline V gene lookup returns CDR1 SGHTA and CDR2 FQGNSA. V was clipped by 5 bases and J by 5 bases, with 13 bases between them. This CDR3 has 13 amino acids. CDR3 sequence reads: CASSPRLVDEQYF. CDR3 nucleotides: TGTGCCAGCAGCCCCCGCCTTGTTGACGAGCAGTACTTC.

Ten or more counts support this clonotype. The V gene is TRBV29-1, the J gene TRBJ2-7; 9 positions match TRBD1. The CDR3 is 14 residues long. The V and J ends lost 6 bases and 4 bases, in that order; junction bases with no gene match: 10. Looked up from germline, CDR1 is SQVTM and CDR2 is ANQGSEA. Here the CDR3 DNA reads TGCAGCGTCCTCCGGGGACAGGGCGAATACGAGCAGTACTTC. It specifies CSVLRGQGEYEQYF.

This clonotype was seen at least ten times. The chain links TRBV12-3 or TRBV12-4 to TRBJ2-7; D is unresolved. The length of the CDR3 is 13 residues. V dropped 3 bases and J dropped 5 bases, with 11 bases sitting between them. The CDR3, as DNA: TGTGCCAGCAGTTTGGGCCTTCGTGACGAGCAGTACTTC. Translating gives CASSLGLRDEQYF.

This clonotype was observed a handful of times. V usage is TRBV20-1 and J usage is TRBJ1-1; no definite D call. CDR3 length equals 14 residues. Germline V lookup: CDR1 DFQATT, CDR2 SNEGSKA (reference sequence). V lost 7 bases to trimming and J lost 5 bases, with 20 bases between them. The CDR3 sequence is CSGKGRPGRTEAFF. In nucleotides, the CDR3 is TGCAGTGGGAAAGGAAGGCCTGGCAGGACTGAAGCTTTCTTT.

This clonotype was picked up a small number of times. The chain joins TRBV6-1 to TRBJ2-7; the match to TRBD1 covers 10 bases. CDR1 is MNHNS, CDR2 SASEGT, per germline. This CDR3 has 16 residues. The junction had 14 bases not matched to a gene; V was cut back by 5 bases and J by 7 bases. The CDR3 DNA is TGTGCCAGCAGTCCTCCCCGACAGGGGGCATCTGGAGAGCAGTACTTC. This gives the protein CASSPPRQGASGEQYF.

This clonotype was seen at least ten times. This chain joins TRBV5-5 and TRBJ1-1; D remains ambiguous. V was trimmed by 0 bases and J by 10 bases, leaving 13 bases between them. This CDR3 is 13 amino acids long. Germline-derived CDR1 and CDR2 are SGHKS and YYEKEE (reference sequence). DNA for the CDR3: TGTGCCAGCAGCTTGGACGCGGAAGAAGGAGCTTTCTTT. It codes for CASSLDAEEGAFF.

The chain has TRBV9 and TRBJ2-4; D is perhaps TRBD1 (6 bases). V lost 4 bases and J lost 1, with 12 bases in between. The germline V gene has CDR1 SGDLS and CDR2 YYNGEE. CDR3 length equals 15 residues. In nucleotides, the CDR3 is TGTGCCAGCAGCACAGGGATTCTGGCCAAAAACATTCAGTACTTC. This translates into CASSTGILAKNIQYF.

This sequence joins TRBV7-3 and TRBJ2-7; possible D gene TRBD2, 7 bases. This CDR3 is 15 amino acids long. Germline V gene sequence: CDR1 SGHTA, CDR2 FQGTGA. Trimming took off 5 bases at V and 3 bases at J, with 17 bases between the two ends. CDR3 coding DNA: TGTGCCAGCAGCGCACAAGGGGGGGGAAACTACGAGCAGTACTTC. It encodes CASSAQGGGNYEQYF.

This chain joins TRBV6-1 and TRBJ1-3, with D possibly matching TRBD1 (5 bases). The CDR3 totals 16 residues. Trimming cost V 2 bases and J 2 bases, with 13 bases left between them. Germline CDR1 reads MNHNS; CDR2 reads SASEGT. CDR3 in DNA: TGTGCCAGCAGTGAATCCGGGGCTGGGGCTGGAAACACCATATATTTT. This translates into CASSESGAGAGNTIYF.

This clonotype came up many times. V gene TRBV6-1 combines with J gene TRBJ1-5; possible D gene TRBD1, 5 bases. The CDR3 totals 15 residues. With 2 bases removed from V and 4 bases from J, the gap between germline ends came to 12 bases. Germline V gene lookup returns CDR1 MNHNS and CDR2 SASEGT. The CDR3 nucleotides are TGTGCCAGCAGTGAAAGGGGCGACTCTAATCAGCCCCAGCATTTT. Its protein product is CASSERGDSNQPQHF.

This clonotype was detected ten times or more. CDR3 residues: CASVSGGLGGELFF. CDR3 sequence (DNA): TGTGCCAGCGTTTCTGGGGGGCTAGGCGGGGAGCTGTTTTTT. The chain couples TRBV28 to TRBJ2-2, with D perhaps being TRBD1 or TRBD2 (6 bases each). The CDR3 has 14 residues. The germline V gene encodes CDR1 MDHEN and CDR2 SYDVKM. Trimming took off 8 bases at V and 7 bases at J, with 17 bases between the two ends.

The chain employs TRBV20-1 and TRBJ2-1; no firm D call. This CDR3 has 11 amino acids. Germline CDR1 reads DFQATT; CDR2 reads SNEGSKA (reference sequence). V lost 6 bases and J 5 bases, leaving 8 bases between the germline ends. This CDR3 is CSALQNNEQFF. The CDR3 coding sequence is TGCAGTGCGTTACAGAACAATGAGCAGTTCTTC.

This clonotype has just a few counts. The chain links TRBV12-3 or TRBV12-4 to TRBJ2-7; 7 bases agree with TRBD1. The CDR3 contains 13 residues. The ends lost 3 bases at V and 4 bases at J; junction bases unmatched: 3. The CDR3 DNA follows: TGTGCCAGCAGTTTGGGACAGAAATACGAGCAGTACTTC. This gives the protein CASSLGQKYEQYF.

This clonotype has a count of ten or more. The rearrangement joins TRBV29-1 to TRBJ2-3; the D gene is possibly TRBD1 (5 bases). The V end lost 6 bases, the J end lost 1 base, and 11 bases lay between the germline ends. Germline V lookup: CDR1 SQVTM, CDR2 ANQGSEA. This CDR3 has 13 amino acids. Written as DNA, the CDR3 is TGCAGCGTAGAACCACAGGGCACAGATACGCAGTATTTT. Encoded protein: CSVEPQGTDTQYF.

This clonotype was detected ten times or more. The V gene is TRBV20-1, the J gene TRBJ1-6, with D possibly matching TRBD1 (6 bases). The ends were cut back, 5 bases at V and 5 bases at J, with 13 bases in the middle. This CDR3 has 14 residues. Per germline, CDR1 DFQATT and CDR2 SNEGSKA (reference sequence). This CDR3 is CSALRGSNNSPLHF. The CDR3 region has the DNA TGCAGTGCTCTCAGGGGTAGCAATAATTCACCCCTCCACTTT.

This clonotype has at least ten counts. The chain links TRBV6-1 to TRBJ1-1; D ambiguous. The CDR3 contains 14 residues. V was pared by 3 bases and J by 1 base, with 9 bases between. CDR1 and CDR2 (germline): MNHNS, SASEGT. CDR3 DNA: TGTGCCAGCAGTGAGGGTGGGAAGAACACTGAAGCTTTCTTT. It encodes CASSEGGKNTEAFF.